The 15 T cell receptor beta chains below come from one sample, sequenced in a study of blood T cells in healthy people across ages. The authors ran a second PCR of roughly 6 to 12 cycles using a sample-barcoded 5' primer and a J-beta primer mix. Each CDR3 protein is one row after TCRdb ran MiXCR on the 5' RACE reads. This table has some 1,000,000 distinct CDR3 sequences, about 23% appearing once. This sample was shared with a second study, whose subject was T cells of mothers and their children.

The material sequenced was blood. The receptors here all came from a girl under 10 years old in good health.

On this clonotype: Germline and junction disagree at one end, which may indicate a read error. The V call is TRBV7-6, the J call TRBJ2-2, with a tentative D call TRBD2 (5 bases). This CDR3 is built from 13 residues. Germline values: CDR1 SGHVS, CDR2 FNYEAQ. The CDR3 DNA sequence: TGTGCCGGCAGCCCCAACGGGGCCGGGGAGCTGTTTTTT. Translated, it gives CAGSPNGAGELFF.

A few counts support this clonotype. CDR3 in DNA: TGTGCCAGCTCCTCACTAGCGGGAGGAAGTGGTGAGCAGTTCTTC. Translated, it gives CASSSLAGGSGEQFF. V is TRBV6-5 and J is TRBJ2-5, with 12 bases lining up with TRBD2. The J call could be wrong; TRBJ2-1 is a better fit for the DNA end. The CDR3 sequence is 15 residues long. Germline values: CDR1 MNHEY, CDR2 SVGAGI.

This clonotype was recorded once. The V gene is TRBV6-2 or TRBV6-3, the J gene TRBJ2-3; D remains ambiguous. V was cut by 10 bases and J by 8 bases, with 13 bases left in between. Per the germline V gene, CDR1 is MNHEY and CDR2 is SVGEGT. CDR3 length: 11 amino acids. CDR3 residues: CATMNGRTQYF. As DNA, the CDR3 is TGTGCCACCATGAACGGACGTACGCAGTATTTT.

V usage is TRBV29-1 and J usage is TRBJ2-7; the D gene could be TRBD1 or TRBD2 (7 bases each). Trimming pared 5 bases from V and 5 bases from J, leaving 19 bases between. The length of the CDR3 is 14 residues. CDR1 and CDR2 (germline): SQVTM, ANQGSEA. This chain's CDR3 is CSVILTGRGHEQYF. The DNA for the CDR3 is TGCAGCGTTATTTTGACAGGGAGGGGACACGAGCAGTACTTC.

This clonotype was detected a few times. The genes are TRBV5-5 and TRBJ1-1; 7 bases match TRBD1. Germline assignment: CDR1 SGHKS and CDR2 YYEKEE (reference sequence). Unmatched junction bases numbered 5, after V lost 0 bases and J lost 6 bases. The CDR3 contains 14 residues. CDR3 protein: CASSLAAGGAEAFF. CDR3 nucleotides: TGTGCCAGCAGCTTGGCTGCAGGGGGAGCTGAAGCTTTCTTT.

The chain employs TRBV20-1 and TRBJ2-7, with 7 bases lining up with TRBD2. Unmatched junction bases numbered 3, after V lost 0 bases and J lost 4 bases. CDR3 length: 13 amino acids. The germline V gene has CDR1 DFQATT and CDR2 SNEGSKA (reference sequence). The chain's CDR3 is CSARDLGGYEQYF. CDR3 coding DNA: TGCAGTGCTAGAGATCTCGGGGGGTACGAGCAGTACTTC.

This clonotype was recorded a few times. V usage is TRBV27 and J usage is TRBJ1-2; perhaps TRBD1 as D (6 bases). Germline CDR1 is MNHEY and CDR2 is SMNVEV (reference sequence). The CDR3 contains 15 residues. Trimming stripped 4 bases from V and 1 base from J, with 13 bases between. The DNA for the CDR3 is TGTGCCAGCAGTTCAGGACAGTCTATTAACTATGGCTACACCTTC. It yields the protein CASSSGQSINYGYTF.

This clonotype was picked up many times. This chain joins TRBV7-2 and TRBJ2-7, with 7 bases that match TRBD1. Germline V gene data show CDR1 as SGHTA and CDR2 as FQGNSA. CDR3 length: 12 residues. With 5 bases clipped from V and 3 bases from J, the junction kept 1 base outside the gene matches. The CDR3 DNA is TGTGCCAGCAGCCGACAGGGCTACGAGCAGTACTTC. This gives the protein CASSRQGYEQYF.

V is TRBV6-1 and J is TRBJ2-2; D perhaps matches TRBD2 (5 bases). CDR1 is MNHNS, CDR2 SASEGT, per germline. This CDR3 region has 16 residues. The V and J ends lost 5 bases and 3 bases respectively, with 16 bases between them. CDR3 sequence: CASSRITRSDTGELFF. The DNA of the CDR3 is TGTGCCAGCAGTCGGATAACTAGAAGCGACACCGGGGAGCTGTTTTTT.

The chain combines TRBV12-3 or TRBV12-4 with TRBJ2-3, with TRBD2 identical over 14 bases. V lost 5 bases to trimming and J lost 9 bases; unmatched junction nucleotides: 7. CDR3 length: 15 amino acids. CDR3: CASSRTSGGSLTQYF. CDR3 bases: TGTGCCAGCAGTCGGACTAGCGGGGGGTCTCTGACGCAGTATTTT.

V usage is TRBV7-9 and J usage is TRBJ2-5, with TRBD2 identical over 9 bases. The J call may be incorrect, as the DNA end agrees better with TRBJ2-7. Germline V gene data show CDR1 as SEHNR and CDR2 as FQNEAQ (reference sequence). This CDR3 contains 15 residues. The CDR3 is CASSPQTSGSYEQYF. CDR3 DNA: TGTGCCAGCAGCCCCCAGACTAGCGGATCCTACGAGCAGTACTTC.

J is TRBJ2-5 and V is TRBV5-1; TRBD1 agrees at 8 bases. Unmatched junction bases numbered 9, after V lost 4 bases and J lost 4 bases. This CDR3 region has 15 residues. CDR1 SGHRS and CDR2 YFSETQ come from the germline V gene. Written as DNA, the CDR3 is TGCGCCAGCAGCCCGGACAGGGACATAGTAGAGACCCAGTACTTC. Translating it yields CASSPDRDIVETQYF.

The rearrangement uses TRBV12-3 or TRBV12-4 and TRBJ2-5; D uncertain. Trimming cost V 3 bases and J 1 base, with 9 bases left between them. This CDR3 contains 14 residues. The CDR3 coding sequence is TGTGCCAGCAGTTTCTTATACAGCCAAGAGACCCAGTACTTC. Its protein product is CASSFLYSQETQYF.

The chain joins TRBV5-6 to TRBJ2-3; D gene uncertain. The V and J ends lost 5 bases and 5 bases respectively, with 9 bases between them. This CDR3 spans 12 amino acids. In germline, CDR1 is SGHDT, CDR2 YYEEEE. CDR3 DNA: TGTGCCAGCAGTGATGTGGGAGATACGCAGTATTTT. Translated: CASSDVGDTQYF.

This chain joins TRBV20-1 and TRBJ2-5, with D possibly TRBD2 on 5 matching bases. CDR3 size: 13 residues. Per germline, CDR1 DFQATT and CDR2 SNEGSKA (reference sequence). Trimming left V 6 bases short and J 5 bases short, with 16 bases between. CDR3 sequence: CSAKVGALETQYF. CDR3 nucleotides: TGCAGTGCCAAGGTGGGAGCACTGGAGACCCAGTACTTC.